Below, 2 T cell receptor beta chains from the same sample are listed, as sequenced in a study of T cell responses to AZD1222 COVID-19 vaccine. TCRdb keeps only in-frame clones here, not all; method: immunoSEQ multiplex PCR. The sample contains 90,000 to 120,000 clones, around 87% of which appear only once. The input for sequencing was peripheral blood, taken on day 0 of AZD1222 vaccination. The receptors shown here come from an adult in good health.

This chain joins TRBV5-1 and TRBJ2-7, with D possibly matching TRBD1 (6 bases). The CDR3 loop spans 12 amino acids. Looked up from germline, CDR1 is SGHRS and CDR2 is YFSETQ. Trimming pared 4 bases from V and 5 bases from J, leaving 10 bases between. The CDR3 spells CASSKQGHEQYF. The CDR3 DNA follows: TGCGCCAGCAGCAAACAGGGCCACGAGCAGTACTTC.

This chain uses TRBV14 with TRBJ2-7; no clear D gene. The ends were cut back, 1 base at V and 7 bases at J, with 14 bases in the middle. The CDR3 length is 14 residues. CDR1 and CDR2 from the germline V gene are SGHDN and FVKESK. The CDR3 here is CASSQVLGSGEQYF. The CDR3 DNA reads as TGTGCCAGCAGCCAAGTCCTGGGCTCTGGAGAGCAGTACTTC.